The 20 T cell receptor beta chains in this list originate from one sample, sequenced in a study of tumor and adjacent non-tumor tissue in lung cancer. The library came from three nested PCR rounds adapted from ARM-PCR protocols. TCRdb analysed the multiplex PCR reads with MiXCR anew, one entry per CDR3 protein. Among about 79,000 distinct CDR3 sequences listed, around 77% were seen once. No cell sorting was done before RNA was extracted from the tissue. The sample was lung tumor tissue. The receptors come from a woman aged 40 to 50 with non-small cell lung cancer.

Only a few counts were recorded for this clonotype. Relative to the germline gene, one junction end is altered; a read error may explain this. The chain combines TRBV5-8 with TRBJ2-6; D may be TRBD2 (5 bases). The germline CDR1 and CDR2 sequences are SGHTS and YDEGEE. This CDR3 contains 16 residues. In DNA, the CDR3 is TGTGCCAGCAGCCTTGGGAGTTTATCTGGGACCAACGTCCTGACTTTC. Translation gives CASSLGSLSGTNVLTF.

CDR3 in amino acids: CASSPWGKAQETQYF. The CDR3 nucleotides are TGTGCCAGCAGCCCTTGGGGGAAGGCGCAGGAGACCCAGTACTTC. The J gene is TRBJ2-5, the V gene TRBV11-3, with D possibly being TRBD1 or TRBD2 (5 bases each). Germline CDR1 is SGHNT and CDR2 is YENEEA. CDR3 size: 15 residues. V was clipped by 5 bases and J by 5 bases, with 18 bases between them.

Details on this clonotype: One end of the junction fails to match germline, which may point to a read error. The chain recombines TRBV6-2 or TRBV6-3 with TRBJ2-6, with 8 bases aligning to TRBD1. The germline V gene has CDR1 MNHEY and CDR2 SVGEGT. The CDR3 sequence is 16 residues long. In DNA form, the CDR3 reads TGTGCCAGCAGGACGGACAGGGAGGCTGGGGCCAACCTCCTGACTTTC. It encodes CASRTDREAGANLLTF.

This sequence joins TRBV21-1 and TRBJ2-2; the DNA was not compared with TRBD2, the D call given in the table. TRBV21-1 is classified as a pseudogene. The CDR3 has 16 amino acids. CDR3 loop: CTSSKIGTGNPGELFF. DNA for the CDR3: TGTACCAGCAGCAAAATCGGGACTGGGAACCCCGGGGAGCTGTTTTTT.

This clonotype appeared a few times. One end of the junction varies from germline; a read error may be responsible. The chain uses TRBV5-6 and TRBJ2-7; the D gene could be TRBD1 or TRBD2 (6 bases each). Germline values: CDR1 SGHDT, CDR2 YYEEEE. This CDR3 has 16 amino acids. This CDR3 reads CVSSLFGGAESNEQYF. DNA for the CDR3: TGTGTCAGCAGCTTATTCGGGGGCGCGGAGTCCAACGAGCAGTACTTT.

A remark on this clonotype: A read error may be the cause here, since a much bigger clone is one base away. V is TRBV19 and J is TRBJ2-1, with D maybe TRBD1 (6 bases). The CDR3 runs to 15 residues. The germline V gene has CDR1 LNHDA and CDR2 SQIVND (reference sequence). DNA of the CDR3: TGTGCCAGTAGTGCAAGAGGGACACTGGGAAATGAGCAGCTCTTC. Protein sequence: CASSARGTLGNEQLF.

In its sample, this clonotype was seen many times. The CDR3 sequence: CSARDWDKGDTDTQYF. CDR3 nucleotides: TGCAGTGCTAGAGATTGGGACAAGGGAGACACAGATACGCAGTATTTT. J is TRBJ2-3 and V is TRBV20-1; D perhaps matches TRBD1 (6 bases). Trimming left V 0 bases short and J 2 bases short, with 15 bases between. CDR1 and CDR2 (germline): DFQATT, SNEGSKA (reference sequence). This CDR3 has 16 amino acids.

This clonotype has just one count. One end of the junction fails to match germline, which may point to a read error. The gene calls are TRBV11-2 and TRBJ2-5, with D tentatively TRBD1 (5 bases). Germline loops: CDR1 SGHAT, CDR2 FQNNGV. The CDR3 extends over 14 amino acids. The CDR3 loop reads CASTLRAGIETQYF. In DNA, the CDR3 is TGTGCCAGCACCTTACGGGCAGGGATAGAGACCCAGTATTTC.

On this clonotype itself: At one of its ends the junction is not consistent with the germline gene, which may arise from a read error. DNA of the CDR3: TGTGCCTTGAGGGTGACAGGCTCCTATGGCTACACTTTC. This codes for CALRVTGSYGYTF. This chain connects TRBV30 to TRBJ1-2; D may be TRBD1 (6 bases). The CDR3 runs to 13 residues. CDR1 GTSNPN and CDR2 SVGIG come from the germline V gene (reference sequence).

Notes on this clonotype: Here the CDR3 omits its conserved ending phenylalanine or tryptophan, so a read error is the likely source. As DNA, the CDR3 is TGCAGTGTTGGAAGGGACCGACTAGCGGGGAGCTATGAGCAGTTCTTA. Amino acid sequence: CSVGRDRLAGSYEQFL. The V and J genes are TRBV29-1 and TRBJ2-1; 11 bases match TRBD2. This CDR3 contains 16 residues. Germline V gives CDR1 SQVTM, CDR2 ANQGSEA.

As concerns this clonotype: The junction does not match germline at one end; this may be a read error. The V call is TRBV4-2, the J call TRBJ2-2; D is unclear. CDR1 LGHNA and CDR2 YNFKEQ come from the germline V gene. The CDR3 spans 13 residues. The CDR3 bases are TGTGCCAGTAGCCAAGAGCTTGCCTGGGAGCTGTTTTTT. Its protein is CASSQELAWELFF.

The rearrangement joins TRBV19 to TRBJ1-3; no clear D gene. V was clipped by 7 bases and J by 0 bases, with 10 bases between them. Per the germline V gene, CDR1 is LNHDA and CDR2 is SQIVND (reference sequence). CDR3 length: 14 residues. This CDR3 is CASMVSSSGNTIYF. DNA for the CDR3: TGTGCCAGTATGGTGTCGAGCTCTGGAAACACCATATATTTT.

Regarding this clonotype: This sequence may be a read error, since a much larger clone differs from it by one base. The J gene is TRBJ2-2, the V gene TRBV13; a possible D gene is TRBD2 (5 bases). The CDR3 runs to 12 residues. Looked up from germline, CDR1 is PRHDT and CDR2 is FYEKMQ (reference sequence). The CDR3 DNA is TGTGCCATCAGCCCACAAGGACTCGAGCTGTTTTTT. It yields the protein CAISPQGLELFF.

As for this clonotype: A read error is likely, as this CDR3 ends without the conserved phenylalanine or tryptophan. The V call is TRBV29-1, the J call TRBJ1-2; D is perhaps TRBD1 (5 bases). Trimming took 8 bases from V and 1 from J, leaving 20 bases between them. The CDR3 loop spans 15 amino acids. CDR1 SQVTM and CDR2 ANQGSEA come from the germline V gene. The CDR3: CSFGEPRQFNYGYTL. For the CDR3, the DNA is TGCAGCTTCGGCGAACCGAGACAGTTTAACTATGGCTACACCCTC.

This clonotype was detected many times. J is TRBJ1-1 and V is TRBV6-5, with D perhaps matching TRBD1 (6 bases). The CDR3 is 14 residues long. Trimming stripped 6 bases from V and 2 bases from J, with 13 bases between. CDR1 is MNHEY, CDR2 SVGAGI, per germline. The CDR3 nucleotides read TGTGCCAGCAGATATGACAGGTACAACACTGAAGCTTTCTTT. This encodes CASRYDRYNTEAFF.

With respect to this clonotype: The germline gene is not matched at one end of the junction; a read error may be the cause. This chain joins TRBV12-3 or TRBV12-4 and TRBJ1-4; TRBD1 matches 7 bases. The CDR3 is 20 amino acids. The CDR3 DNA reads TGTGCTAGCAGTTTCTGCCGTGACGGGACAGTTTTATCAACTAATGAAAAACTGTTTTTT. Translating it yields CASSFCRDGTVLSTNEKLFF.

This clonotype was detected once. A much bigger clone sits one base away, suggesting this may be a read error. The CDR3 protein is CTSSFGGPRKNEQFF. The DNA of the CDR3 is TGTACCAGCAGTTTCGGGGGGCCAAGGAAAAATGAGCAGTTCTTC. The chain carries TRBV28 and TRBJ2-1, with D possibly matching TRBD2 (7 bases). This CDR3 comprises 15 residues. Germline CDR1 is MDHEN and CDR2 is SYDVKM.

As concerns this clonotype: This may be a read error: a much more frequent sequence differs by one nucleotide. The genes are TRBV7-9 and TRBJ1-4; 9 bases match TRBD1. This CDR3 comprises 15 residues. In germline, CDR1 is SEHNR, CDR2 FQNEAQ (reference sequence). The CDR3 coding sequence is TGTTCCAGCAGCGAACGACAGGGGGTGGATGAAAAACTGTTTTTT. Amino acids: CSSSERQGVDEKLFF.

In this sample, this clonotype turned up many times. The rearrangement uses TRBV20-1 and TRBJ2-7; D perhaps matches TRBD1 (5 bases). CDR3 size: 15 residues. Trimming cost V 2 bases and J 0 bases, with 14 bases left between them. Germline CDR1 is DFQATT and CDR2 is SNEGSKA (reference sequence). In nucleotides, the CDR3 is TGCAGTGCTAGACCGACGGACATCCTCTCCTACGAGCAGTACTTC. Translation gives CSARPTDILSYEQYF.

The J gene is TRBJ1-6, the V gene TRBV6-5; 9 nucleotides agree with TRBD1. The trim removed 8 bases at V and 0 bases at J, leaving 5 bases unmatched. The CDR3 loop spans 16 amino acids. CDR1 is MNHEY, CDR2 SVGAGI, per germline. CDR3 bases: TGTGCCAGCGTCCAGACAGGGGGCTCCTATAATTCACCCCTCCACTTT. Translated, it gives CASVQTGGSYNSPLHF.